This T cell receptor beta chain is drawn from a study of cytomegalovirus exposure and HLA in healthy donors. General study results and limits: An analysis done earlier found most TCR beta V segments productive about 87% or about 30% of the time.

The PCR ran on 60 Vbeta and 13 Jbeta primers. Generated by immunoSEQ multiplex PCR, the TCRdb table keeps only in-frame clones and is missing some. This sample's table reports tens of thousands of clones. V was trimmed by 7 bases and J by 5 bases, leaving 14 bases between them. Germline values: CDR1 MGHDK, CDR2 SYGVNS. This CDR3 is built from 14 residues. Concerning this clone: Its cognate antigen is unknown.

Material: PBMCs. This receptor was identified in a woman aged 40 to 49 in good health and CMV-seronegative. V is TRBV25-1 and J is TRBJ1-4; possibly TRBD1 for D (6 bases). CDR3 in DNA: TGTGCCAGCACCCCGACAGGCCGGAATGAAAAACTGTTTTTT. Translating gives CASTPTGRNEKLFF. Supplemented by reference TRBV25-1 and TRBJ1-4, the full variable domain reads EADIYQTPRYLVIGTGKKITLECSQTMGHDKMYWYQQDPGMELHLIHYSYGVNSTEKGDLSSESTVSRIRTEHFPLTLESARPSHTSQYLCASTPTGRNEKLFFGSGTQLSVL.